These 22 T cell receptor beta chains were all obtained from the same sample, sequenced in a study of control samples from healthy donors and cancer patients. The protocol was immunoSEQ multiplex PCR, while the TCRdb copy is restricted to in-frame clones and leaves out a portion. The table has over 120,000 clones, about 91% seen once. Sequenced: blood. These receptors all come from a man aged 25-45 years in good health.

The V gene is TRBV27, the J gene TRBJ1-1; D is ambiguous. The germline CDR1 and CDR2 sequences are MNHEY and SMNVEV (reference sequence). With 2 bases removed from V and 1 base from J, the gap between germline ends came to 8 bases. The CDR3 has 14 amino acids. The CDR3 DNA reads as TGTGCCAGCAGTTTAGAAAGGGCGAACACTGAAGCTTTCTTT. Its protein is CASSLERANTEAFF.

This sequence joins TRBV6-6 and TRBJ1-2; D is undetermined. V dropped 0 bases and J dropped 3 bases, with 11 bases sitting between them. Germline lookup yields CDR1 MNHNY and CDR2 SVGAGI (reference sequence). This CDR3 region has 15 residues. For the CDR3, the DNA is TGTGCCAGCAGTTACTCAGTCGAGCCCTACTATGGCTACACCTTC. This gives the protein CASSYSVEPYYGYTF.

The V call is TRBV19, the J call TRBJ1-1; D perhaps matches TRBD1 (5 bases). Germline V CDR1 and CDR2: LNHDA, SQIVND (reference sequence). The CDR3 runs to 14 residues. Trimming removed 3 bases from V and 3 bases from J, with 11 bases in between. The CDR3 spells CASSIGGGDTEAFF. CDR3 DNA: TGTGCCAGTAGTATCGGTGGGGGGGACACTGAAGCTTTCTTT.

The chain couples TRBV28 to TRBJ1-5; tentatively, D is TRBD1 (5 bases). The CDR3 is 14 residues long. Germline loops: CDR1 MDHEN, CDR2 SYDVKM. The V and J ends lost 2 bases and 6 bases respectively, with 11 bases between them. CDR3 residues: CASSLRGATQPQHF. The CDR3, as DNA: TGTGCCAGCAGTTTACGAGGGGCCACTCAGCCCCAGCATTTT.

This chain connects TRBV2 to TRBJ2-1; 7 bases are a match to TRBD2. The CDR3 is made up of 14 amino acids. The J segment lost 7 bases and the V segment lost 3 bases, leaving 6 bases of the junction unmatched. Germline V CDR1 and CDR2: SNHLY, FYNNEI. The CDR3 DNA is TGTGCCAGCAGTGAGTGGGCCGGGGGGAATGAGCAGTTCTTC. Its translation: CASSEWAGGNEQFF.

The V gene is TRBV11-2, the J gene TRBJ1-1; D perhaps matches TRBD1 (5 bases). The germline V gene has CDR1 SGHAT and CDR2 FQNNGV. The germline V and J ends were trimmed by 0 bases and 5 bases, with 7 bases remaining between them. This CDR3 has 13 residues. The CDR3 here is CASSLDGGTEAFF. CDR3 DNA: TGTGCCAGCAGCTTAGACGGGGGGACTGAAGCTTTCTTT. Supplemented by reference TRBV11-2 and TRBJ1-1, the full variable domain reads EAGVAQSPRYKIIEKRQSVAFWCNPISGHATLYWYQQILGQGPKLLIQFQNNGVVDDSQLPKDRFSAERLKGVDSTLKIQPAKLEDSAVYLCASSLDGGTEAFFGQGTRLTVV.

V gene TRBV4-1 combines with J gene TRBJ1-3; D is unresolved. The CDR3 extends over 12 amino acids. V lost 0 bases and J 8 bases, leaving 5 bases between the germline ends. Germline assignment: CDR1 MGHRA and CDR2 YSYEKL. The CDR3 sequence: CASSQDGDTIYF. The CDR3 DNA sequence: TGCGCCAGCAGCCAAGATGGGGACACCATATATTTT.

The chain employs TRBV23-1 and TRBJ1-5; tentatively, D is TRBD1 (5 bases). TRBV23-1 is an ORF, with its function uncertain. Trimming pared 0 bases from V and 1 base from J, leaving 16 bases between. CDR3 size: 18 residues. CDR3 protein: CASSQSFRQGASNQPQHF. The CDR3 bases are TGCGCCAGCAGTCAATCGTTCCGTCAGGGCGCGAGCAATCAGCCCCAGCATTTT.

V is TRBV11-2 and J is TRBJ2-3; 8 nucleotides align to TRBD2. V lost 2 bases and J lost 5; bases outside the gene matches: 9. Germline assignment: CDR1 SGHAT and CDR2 FQNNGV. This CDR3 has 16 residues. CDR3 in DNA: TGTGCCAGCAGCTTAACGCTGCGGGGGGTCGGAGATACGCAGTATTTT. Translated, it gives CASSLTLRGVGDTQYF.

The J gene is TRBJ2-2, the V gene TRBV7-3; unclear D gene. V gave up 5 bases and J gave up 7 bases, with 5 bases separating them. Germline lookup yields CDR1 SGHTA and CDR2 FQGTGA. CDR3 length: 11 amino acids. The CDR3 is CASSSRGELFF. For the CDR3, the DNA is TGTGCCAGCAGCAGTCGCGGGGAGCTGTTTTTT.

V gene TRBV21-1 combines with J gene TRBJ2-2; the table assigns TRBD2, which was not confirmed against the DNA. TRBV21-1 is marked as a pseudogene. CDR3 length equals 14 residues. This chain's CDR3 is CASSKAGGPGELFF. CDR3 nucleotide sequence: TGTGCCAGCAGCAAAGCGGGGGGGCCCGGGGAGCTGTTTTTT.

The V gene is TRBV2, the J gene TRBJ2-5; D unclear. V was trimmed by 8 bases and J by 2 bases, leaving 12 bases between them. CDR3 length: 13 amino acids. From germline, CDR1 is SNHLY and CDR2 FYNNEI. This CDR3 reads CASLGPAQETQYF. The DNA for the CDR3 is TGTGCCAGCTTAGGGCCAGCACAAGAGACCCAGTACTTC.

The chain combines TRBV11-2 with TRBJ2-3; D is perhaps TRBD2 (6 bases). CDR1 is SGHAT, CDR2 FQNNGV, per germline. The CDR3 totals 17 residues. Trimming left V 1 base short and J 2 bases short, with 16 bases between. As DNA, the CDR3 is TGTGCCAGCAGCTTAGCCCCGACTAGTTGGGACACAGATACGCAGTATTTT. It translates to CASSLAPTSWDTDTQYF.

The genes are TRBV10-1 and TRBJ1-1; D gene ambiguous. The ends were cut back, 3 bases at V and 5 bases at J, with 4 bases in the middle. Germline V gene sequence: CDR1 WNHNN, CDR2 SYGVQD (reference sequence). The CDR3 loop spans 11 amino acids. The CDR3 reads CASSDGTEAFF. The CDR3 bases are TGCGCCAGCAGTGATGGAACTGAAGCTTTCTTT.

This chain joins TRBV7-9 and TRBJ2-7; a possible D gene is TRBD2 (6 bases). Trimming left V 5 bases short and J 1 base short, with 12 bases between. Germline CDR1 reads SEHNR; CDR2 reads FQNEAQ (reference sequence). This CDR3 has 14 amino acids. The CDR3 nucleotides are TGTGCCAGCAGCACCCGGGCGGGGTCCTACGAGCAGTACTTC. This encodes CASSTRAGSYEQYF. The full variable domain, its missing parts supplied by reference TRBV7-9 and TRBJ2-7, is DTGVSQNPRHKITKRGQNVTFRCDPISEHNRLYWYRQTLGQGPEFLTYFQNEAQLEKSRLLSDRFSAERPKGSFSTLEIQRTEQGDSAMYLCASSTRAGSYEQYFGPGTRLTVT.

The chain is built from TRBV20-1 and TRBJ1-1, with D unclear. This CDR3 has 11 amino acids. The germline V and J ends were trimmed by 5 bases and 7 bases, with 11 bases remaining between them. Germline-derived CDR1 and CDR2 are DFQATT and SNEGSKA (reference sequence). The CDR3 DNA reads as TGCAGTGCTCCCACCTACGGTGAAGCTTTCTTT. Its translation: CSAPTYGEAFF.

The genes are TRBV2 and TRBJ1-1; D is unresolved. From germline, CDR1 is SNHLY and CDR2 FYNNEI. V was clipped by 1 base and J by 1 base, with 10 bases between them. The CDR3 runs to 15 residues. The CDR3 here is CASSEDPGWNTEAFF. The CDR3 DNA reads TGTGCCAGCAGTGAAGACCCGGGGTGGAACACTGAAGCTTTCTTT.

This sequence joins TRBV18 and TRBJ1-6, with D hard to call. Germline V gene lookup returns CDR1 KGHSH and CDR2 LQKENI. The CDR3 has 13 residues. V lost 1 base and J 7 bases, leaving 5 bases between the germline ends. DNA of the CDR3: TGTGCCAGCTCACCACGTCGGAATTCACCCCTCCACTTT. It yields the protein CASSPRRNSPLHF. Filled out from reference TRBV18 and TRBJ1-6, the complete variable domain reads NAGVMQNPRHLVRRRGQEARLRCSPMKGHSHVYWYRQLPEEGLKFMVYLQKENIIDESGMPKERFSAEFPKEGPSILRIQQVVRGDSAAYFCASSPRRNSPLHFGNGTRLTVT.

The chain employs TRBV4-1 and TRBJ2-7; 14 bases fit TRBD2. The CDR3 has 19 residues. The V gene end was trimmed by 1 base and the J gene end by 1 base; junction bases not matched to a gene: 9. Per germline, CDR1 MGHRA and CDR2 YSYEKL. The CDR3 loop reads CASSQVLTSGGEFSYEQYF. The DNA for the CDR3 is TGCGCCAGCAGCCAAGTTCTGACTAGCGGGGGGGAATTTTCCTACGAGCAGTACTTC.

This clone is termed medium-sized. V usage is TRBV9 and J usage is TRBJ2-3; no clear D. Trimming removed 4 bases from V and 4 bases from J, with 7 bases in between. The CDR3 loop spans 12 amino acids. Germline V gives CDR1 SGDLS, CDR2 YYNGEE. In DNA form, the CDR3 reads TGTGCCAGCAGCCCAGGAGCAGATACGCAGTATTTT. Amino acids: CASSPGADTQYF.

V gene TRBV5-1 combines with J gene TRBJ2-1; TRBD2 might be the D (6 bases). Germline loops: CDR1 SGHRS, CDR2 YFSETQ. V was clipped by 3 bases and J by 9 bases, with 7 bases between them. CDR3 length equals 11 residues. Written as DNA, the CDR3 is TGCGCCAGCAGCTGGCGGGGTGAGCAGTTCTTC. Residues: CASSWRGEQFF.

This sequence joins TRBV7-3 and TRBJ1-2, with 8 bases aligning to TRBD1. With V trimmed by 4 bases and J by 3 bases, 4 bases remained unmatched. The CDR3 totals 14 residues. CDR1 SGHTA and CDR2 FQGTGA come from the germline V gene. The CDR3 nucleotides are TGTGCCAGCAGCTCCGGACAGGGAGACTATGGCTACACCTTC. This sequence encodes CASSSGQGDYGYTF.